The entry below gives a single T cell receptor beta chain sequence along with its context. Its specificity is unknown. UMI-labeled 5' RACE yielded the TRB cDNA libraries. TCRdb reprocessed the 5' RACE reads and reports one entry per CDR3 protein, with no DNA. The sample shows some 60,000 distinct CDR3 sequences, and under 0.55% sits with its ten largest clones. Germline V gene sequence: CDR1 SGHRS, CDR2 YFSETQ. This CDR3 is built from 14 residues. These data come from a study of CXCR3-negative and CXCR3-positive naive CD8 T cells. Study-level background: Sequencing gave about 150 million TRB reads overall, about 1.5 +/- 0.3 million per library.

Study conclusions and caveats: Naive subsets had comparable surface CD5, so TRB CDR3 properties gauged TCR strength. When CXCR3-positive naive cells were set against CXCR3-negative naive cells, the former had more hydrophobic TRB CDR3s. Diversity proved comparably high across both naive subsets and much lower in memory CD8+ cells.

The TCR comes from a human donor in good health. Some clones in this sample may be carry-over from other donors' samples. Sequencing used naive CXCR3+ CD8+ T cells from blood. Indicated subset: CD45RO-CCR7+CD27+CD95- naive CD8+ T cells expressing CXCR3 (TNR3+). This chain connects TRBV5-1 to TRBJ2-7. The CDR3 region is CASSFYGSSYEQYF. The complete variable domain, with remaining parts taken from reference TRBV5-1 and TRBJ2-7, reads KAGVTQTPRYLIKTRGQQVTLSCSPISGHRSVSWYQQTPGQGLQFLFEYFSETQRNKGNFPGRFSGRQFSNSRSEMNVSTLELGDSALYLCASSFYGSSYEQYFGPGTRLTVT.